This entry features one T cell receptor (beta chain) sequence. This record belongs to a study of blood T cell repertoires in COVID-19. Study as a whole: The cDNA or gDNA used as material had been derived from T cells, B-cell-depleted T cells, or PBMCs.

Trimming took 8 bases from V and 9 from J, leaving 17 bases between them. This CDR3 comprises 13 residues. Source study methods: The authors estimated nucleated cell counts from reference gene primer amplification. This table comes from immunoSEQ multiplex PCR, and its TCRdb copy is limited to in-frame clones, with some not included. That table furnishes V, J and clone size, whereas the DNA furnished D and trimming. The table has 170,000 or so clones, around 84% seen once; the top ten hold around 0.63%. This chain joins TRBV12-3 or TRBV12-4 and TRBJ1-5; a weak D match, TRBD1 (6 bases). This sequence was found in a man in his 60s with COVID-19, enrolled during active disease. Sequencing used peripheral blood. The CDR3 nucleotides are TGTGCCAGCCGATTACAGGGTTTGGGGCCCCAGCATTTT. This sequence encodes CASRLQGLGPQHF.